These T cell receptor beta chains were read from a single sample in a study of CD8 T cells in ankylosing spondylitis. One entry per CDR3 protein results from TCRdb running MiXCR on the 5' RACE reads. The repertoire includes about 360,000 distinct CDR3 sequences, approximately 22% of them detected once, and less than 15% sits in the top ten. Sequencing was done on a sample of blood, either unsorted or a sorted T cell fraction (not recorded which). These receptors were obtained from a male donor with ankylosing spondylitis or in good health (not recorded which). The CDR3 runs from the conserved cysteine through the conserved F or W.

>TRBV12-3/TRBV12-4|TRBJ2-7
CASSSLIYEQYF
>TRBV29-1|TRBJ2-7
CSVYGSGKRGRSYEQYF
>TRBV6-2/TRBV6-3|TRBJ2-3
CASSPGDSQNTQYF
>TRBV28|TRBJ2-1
CASSFKGHSYNEQFF
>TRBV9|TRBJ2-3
CASSFSGAPSDTQYF
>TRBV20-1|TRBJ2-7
CSADGRISYEQYF
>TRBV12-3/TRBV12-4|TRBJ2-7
CASSPRTELYEQYF
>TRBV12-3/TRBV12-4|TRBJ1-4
CASSLGPGNEKLFF
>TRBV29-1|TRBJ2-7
CSSLTGEQAVTDESSHYEQYF
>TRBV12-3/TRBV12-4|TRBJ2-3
CASIPEDSLHTQYF
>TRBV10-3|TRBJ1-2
CAISESIDREGYTF
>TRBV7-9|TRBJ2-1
CASSLVHSLGEQFF
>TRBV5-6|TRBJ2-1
CASSVWTGYNEQFF
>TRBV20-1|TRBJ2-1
CSARPASNNEQFF
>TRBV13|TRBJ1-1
CASSSRKGQVLMNTEAFF
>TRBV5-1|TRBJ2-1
CASSEYSGGAGDEQFF
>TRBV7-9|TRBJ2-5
CASTPLDSRETQYF
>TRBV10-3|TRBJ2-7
CAISDPPLYEQYF
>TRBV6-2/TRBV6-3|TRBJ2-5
CASTQDVGETQYF
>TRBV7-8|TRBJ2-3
CASSFPGLAGGDTDTQYF
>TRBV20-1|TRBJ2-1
CSARPFAAGGQNEQFF
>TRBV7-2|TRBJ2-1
CASSLGLAGGLDEQFF
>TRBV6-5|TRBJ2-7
CASSYSTADYEQYF
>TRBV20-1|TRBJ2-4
CSAPDRGRLDIQYF
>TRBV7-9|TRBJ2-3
CASSSRSVRADFTQYF
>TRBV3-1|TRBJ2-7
CASSPAESAYEQYF
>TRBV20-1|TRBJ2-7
CSARARDRLLSEQYF
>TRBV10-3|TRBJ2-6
CAISGQPIGANVLTF
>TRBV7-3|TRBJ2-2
CASSLGQVGTGELFF
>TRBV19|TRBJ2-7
CASSLRDSTYEQYF
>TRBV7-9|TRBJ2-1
CASSPEGATGNEQFF
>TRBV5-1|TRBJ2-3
CASSPWTGRRTDTQYF
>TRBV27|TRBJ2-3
CASSPQGQACTDTQYF
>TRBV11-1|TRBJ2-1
CASSRGGGGLHNEQFF
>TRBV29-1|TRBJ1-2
CSVPDWGYTF
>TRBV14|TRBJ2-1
CASSQDSNESSYNEQFF
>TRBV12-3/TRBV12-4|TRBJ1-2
CASSLGGPRYGYTF
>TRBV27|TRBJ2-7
CASRGDKIYEQYF
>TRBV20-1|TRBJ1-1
CSARDRGNTEAFF
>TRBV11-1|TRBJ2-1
CASSYPVAGGSRYNEQFF
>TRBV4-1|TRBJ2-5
CASSQDFGEYETQYF
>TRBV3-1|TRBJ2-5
CASSPPTGLETQYF
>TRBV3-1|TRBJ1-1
CASSSTGTGVSEAFF
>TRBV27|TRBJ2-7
CASSLSTGDFSYEQYF
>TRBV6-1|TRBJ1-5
CASSRGQGLNQPQHF
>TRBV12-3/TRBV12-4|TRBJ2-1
CASSPRSEGNNEQFF
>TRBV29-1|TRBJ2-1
CSVDREPSSYNEQFF
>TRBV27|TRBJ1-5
CASSSPGQPQHF
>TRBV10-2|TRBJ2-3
CASSEGGLDTQYF
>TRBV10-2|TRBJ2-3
CASSITGGGTDTQYF